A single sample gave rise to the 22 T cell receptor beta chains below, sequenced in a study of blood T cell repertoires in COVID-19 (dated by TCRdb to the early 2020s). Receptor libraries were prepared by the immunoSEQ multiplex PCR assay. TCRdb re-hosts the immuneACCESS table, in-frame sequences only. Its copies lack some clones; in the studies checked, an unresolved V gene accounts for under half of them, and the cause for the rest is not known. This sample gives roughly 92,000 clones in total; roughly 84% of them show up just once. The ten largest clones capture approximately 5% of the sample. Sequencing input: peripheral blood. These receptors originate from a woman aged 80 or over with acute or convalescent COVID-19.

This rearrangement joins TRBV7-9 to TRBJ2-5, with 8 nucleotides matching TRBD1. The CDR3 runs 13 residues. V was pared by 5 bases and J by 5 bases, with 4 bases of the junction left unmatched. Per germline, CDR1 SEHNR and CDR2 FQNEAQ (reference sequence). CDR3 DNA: TGTGCCAGCAGCCGACAGGGGTGGGAGACCCAGTACTTC. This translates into CASSRQGWETQYF.

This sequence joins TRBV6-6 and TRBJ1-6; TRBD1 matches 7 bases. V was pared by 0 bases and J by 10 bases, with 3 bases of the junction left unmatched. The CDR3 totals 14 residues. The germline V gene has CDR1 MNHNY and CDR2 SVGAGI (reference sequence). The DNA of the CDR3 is TGTGCCAGCAGTTACTCGACAGGGAACTCACCCCTCCACTTT. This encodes CASSYSTGNSPLHF.

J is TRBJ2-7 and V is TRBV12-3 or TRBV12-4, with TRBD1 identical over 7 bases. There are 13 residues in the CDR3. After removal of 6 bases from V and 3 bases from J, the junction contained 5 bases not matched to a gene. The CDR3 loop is CASSQGQNYEQYF. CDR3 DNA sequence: TGTGCCAGCAGCCAGGGACAGAACTACGAGCAGTACTTC.

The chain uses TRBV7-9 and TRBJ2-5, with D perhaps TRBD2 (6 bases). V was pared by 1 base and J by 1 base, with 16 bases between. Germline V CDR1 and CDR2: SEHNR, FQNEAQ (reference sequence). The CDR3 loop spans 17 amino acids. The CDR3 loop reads CASSLGIGGNTQETQYF. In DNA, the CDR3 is TGTGCCAGCAGCTTAGGAATTGGGGGGAATACCCAAGAGACCCAGTACTTC.

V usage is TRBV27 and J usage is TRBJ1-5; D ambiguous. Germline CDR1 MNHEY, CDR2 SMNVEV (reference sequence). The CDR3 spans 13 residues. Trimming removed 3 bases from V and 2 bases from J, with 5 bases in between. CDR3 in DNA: TGTGCCAGCAGTTTGAGCCGCAATCAGCCCCAGCATTTT. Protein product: CASSLSRNQPQHF.

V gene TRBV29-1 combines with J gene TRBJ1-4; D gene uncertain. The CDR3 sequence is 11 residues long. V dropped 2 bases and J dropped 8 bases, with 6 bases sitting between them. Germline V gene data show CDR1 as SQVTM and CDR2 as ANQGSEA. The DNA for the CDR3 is TGCAGCGTTGAATTAGTGGAAAAACTGTTTTTT. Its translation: CSVELVEKLFF.

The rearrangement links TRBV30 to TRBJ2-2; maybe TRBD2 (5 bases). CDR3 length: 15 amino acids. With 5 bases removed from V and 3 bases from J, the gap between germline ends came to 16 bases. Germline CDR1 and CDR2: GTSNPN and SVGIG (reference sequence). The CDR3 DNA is TGTGCCTGGGCCACGGAGGCAGCCTACACCGGGGAGCTGTTTTTT. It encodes CAWATEAAYTGELFF.

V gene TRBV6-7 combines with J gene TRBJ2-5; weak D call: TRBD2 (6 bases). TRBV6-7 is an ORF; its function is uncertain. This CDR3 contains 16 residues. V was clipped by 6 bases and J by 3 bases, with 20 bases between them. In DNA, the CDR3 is TGTGCCAGCAGCCCTGGTCCTGTTCCGGGGGAAGAGACCCAGTACTTC. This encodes CASSPGPVPGEETQYF.

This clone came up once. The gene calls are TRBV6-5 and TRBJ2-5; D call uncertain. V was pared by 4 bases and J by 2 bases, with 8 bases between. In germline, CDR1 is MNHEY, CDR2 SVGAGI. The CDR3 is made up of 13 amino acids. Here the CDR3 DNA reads TGTGCCAGCAGTTCCCCTTTACAAGAGACCCAGTACTTC. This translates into CASSSPLQETQYF.

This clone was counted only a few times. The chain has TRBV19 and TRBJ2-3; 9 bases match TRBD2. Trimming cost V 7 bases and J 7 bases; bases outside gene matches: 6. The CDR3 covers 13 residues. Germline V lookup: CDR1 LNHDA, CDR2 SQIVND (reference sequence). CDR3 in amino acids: CASTSGGTYTQYF. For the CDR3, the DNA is TGTGCCAGTACCAGCGGGGGGACGTATACGCAGTATTTT.

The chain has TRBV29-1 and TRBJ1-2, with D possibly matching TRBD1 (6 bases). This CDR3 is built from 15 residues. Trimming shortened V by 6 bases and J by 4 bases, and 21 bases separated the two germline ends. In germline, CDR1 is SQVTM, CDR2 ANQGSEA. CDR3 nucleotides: TGCAGCGTCCCAGGACAGTACCCTCAATTCTATGGCTACACCTTC. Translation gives CSVPGQYPQFYGYTF.

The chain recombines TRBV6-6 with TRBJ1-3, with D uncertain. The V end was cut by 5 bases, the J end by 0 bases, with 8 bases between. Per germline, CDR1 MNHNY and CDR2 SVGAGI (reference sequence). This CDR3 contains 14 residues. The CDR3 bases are TGTGCCAGCAGTCCCGGGAACTCTGGAAACACCATATATTTT. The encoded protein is CASSPGNSGNTIYF.

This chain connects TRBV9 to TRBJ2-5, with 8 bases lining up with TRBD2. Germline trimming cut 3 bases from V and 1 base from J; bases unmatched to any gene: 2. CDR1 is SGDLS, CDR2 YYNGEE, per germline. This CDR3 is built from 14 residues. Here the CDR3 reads CASSEAGGQETQYF. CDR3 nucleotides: TGTGCCAGCAGCGAGGCGGGGGGCCAAGAGACCCAGTACTTC.

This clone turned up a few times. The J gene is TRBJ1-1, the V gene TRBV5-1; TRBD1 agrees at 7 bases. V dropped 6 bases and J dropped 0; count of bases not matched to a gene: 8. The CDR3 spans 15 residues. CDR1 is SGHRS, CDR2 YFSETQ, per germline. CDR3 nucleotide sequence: TGCGCCAGCAACAAAATGGACAGGATGAACACTGAAGCTTTCTTT. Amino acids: CASNKMDRMNTEAFF.

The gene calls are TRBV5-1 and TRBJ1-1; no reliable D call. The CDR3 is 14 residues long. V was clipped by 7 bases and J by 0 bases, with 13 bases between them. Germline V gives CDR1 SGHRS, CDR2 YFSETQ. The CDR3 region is CASARGSMNTEAFF. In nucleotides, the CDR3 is TGCGCCAGCGCCCGGGGATCCATGAACACTGAAGCTTTCTTT.

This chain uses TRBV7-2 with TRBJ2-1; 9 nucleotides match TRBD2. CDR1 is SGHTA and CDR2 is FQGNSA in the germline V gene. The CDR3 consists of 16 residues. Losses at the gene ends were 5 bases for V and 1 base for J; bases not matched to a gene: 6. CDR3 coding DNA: TGTGCCAGCAGCGGCAGACTAGCGGAGTCCTACAATGAGCAGTTCTTC. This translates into CASSGRLAESYNEQFF.

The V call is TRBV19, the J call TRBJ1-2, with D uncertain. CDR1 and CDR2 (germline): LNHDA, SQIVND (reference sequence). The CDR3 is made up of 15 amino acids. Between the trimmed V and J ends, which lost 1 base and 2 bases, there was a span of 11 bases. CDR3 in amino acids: CASSIVGSLNYGYTF. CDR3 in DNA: TGTGCCAGTAGTATAGTCGGGAGTCTAAACTATGGCTACACCTTC.

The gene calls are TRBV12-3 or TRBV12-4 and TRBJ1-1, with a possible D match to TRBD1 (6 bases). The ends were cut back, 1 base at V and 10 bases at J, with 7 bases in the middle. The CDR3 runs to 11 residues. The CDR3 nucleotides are TGTGCCAGCAGTTTAGAGGGGGTAGCTTTCTTT. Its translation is CASSLEGVAFF.

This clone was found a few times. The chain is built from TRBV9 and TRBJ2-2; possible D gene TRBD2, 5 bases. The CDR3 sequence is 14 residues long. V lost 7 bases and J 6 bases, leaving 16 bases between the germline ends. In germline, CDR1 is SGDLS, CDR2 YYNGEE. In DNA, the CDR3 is TGTGCCAGCGGTAACAGCTCGAGGGCCGGGGAGCTGTTTTTT. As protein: CASGNSSRAGELFF.

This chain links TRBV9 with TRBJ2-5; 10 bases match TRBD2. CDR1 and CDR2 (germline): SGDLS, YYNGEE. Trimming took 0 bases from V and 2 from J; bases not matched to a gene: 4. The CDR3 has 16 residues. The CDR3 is CASSVAEAGGQETQYF. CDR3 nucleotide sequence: TGTGCCAGCAGCGTAGCTGAAGCGGGGGGGCAAGAGACCCAGTACTTC.

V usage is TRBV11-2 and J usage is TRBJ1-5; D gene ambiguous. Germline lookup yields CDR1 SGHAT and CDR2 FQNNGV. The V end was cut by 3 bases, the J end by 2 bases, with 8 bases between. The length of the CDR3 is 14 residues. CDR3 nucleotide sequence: TGTGCCAGCAGCTTGGGTCGGGGCAATCAGCCCCAGCATTTT. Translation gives CASSLGRGNQPQHF.

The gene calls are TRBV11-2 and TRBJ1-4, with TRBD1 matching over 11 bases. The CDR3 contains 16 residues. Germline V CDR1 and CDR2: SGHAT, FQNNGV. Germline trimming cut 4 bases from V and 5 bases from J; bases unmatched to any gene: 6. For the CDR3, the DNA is TGTGCCAGCAGCTCCCCGGGACAGGGGGTAAATGAAAAACTGTTTTTT. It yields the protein CASSSPGQGVNEKLFF.